The rows below give T cell receptor beta chains drawn from one sample of a study of blood T cell repertoires in COVID-19. Data came from immunoSEQ multiplex PCR; TCRdb stores just in-frame clones and leaves some out. This sample yields 200,000 to 300,000 clones, of which 87% are seen a single time; 7.2% belongs to the top ten. The material sequenced was peripheral blood. All receptors derive from a man in his 60s who had recovered from COVID-19. CDR3s leave out the opening cysteine and the closing phenylalanine or tryptophan. For some rows the clone size is stated as once, few or many, or as a class when expanded; others skip it.

size | V | CDR3
once | TRBV27 | ASSPTLAGADTQY
once | TRBV6-5 | ASRGGPEAF
. | TRBV6-4 | ASRTSVNTGELF
. | TRBV5-8 | ASSRGQGRGSYEQY
. | TRBV5-4 | ASSFRRGESSPLH
. | TRBV7-9 | ASSLYAGGETQY
. | TRBV21-1 | ASSFKRGTSGGPRDTQY
. | TRBV9 | ASQEGTTFSTDTQY
. | TRBV11-2 | ASSLGGSFRETQY
. | TRBV19 | ASSNLGGQYYEQY
. | TRBV5-6 | ASSLASGGPDTQY
. | TRBV5-1 | ASSQGDRGKTEAF
. | TRBV5-1 | ASSLVGGSSYNEQF
few | TRBV9 | ASSVDEGWETQY
. | TRBV3-1/TRBV3-2 | ASSQPTGQGTEAF
. | TRBV6-5 | ASSYRQVLTGELF
. | TRBV12-5 | ASGLTTMHHSGQGLNTEAF